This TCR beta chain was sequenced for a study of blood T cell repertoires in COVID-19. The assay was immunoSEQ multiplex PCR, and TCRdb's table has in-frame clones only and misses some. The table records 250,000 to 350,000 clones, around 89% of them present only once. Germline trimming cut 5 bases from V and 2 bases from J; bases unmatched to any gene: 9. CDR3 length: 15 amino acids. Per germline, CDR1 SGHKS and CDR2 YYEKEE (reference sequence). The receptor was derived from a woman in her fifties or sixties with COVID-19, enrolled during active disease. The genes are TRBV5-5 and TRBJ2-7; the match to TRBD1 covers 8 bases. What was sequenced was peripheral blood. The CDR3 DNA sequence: TGTGCCAGCAGTTCCGGACAGGGAAGCCCCTACGAGCAGTACTTC. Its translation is CASSSGQGSPYEQYF.